This T cell receptor beta chain was captured by sequencing in a study of shared clonotypes between healthy human individuals. General study results and limits: Compared with clonotypes that all four donors shared, non-shared clonotypes had lower generation probabilities. As a rule, naive subsets had a larger estimated richness than memory subsets.

The CDR3 is made up of 15 amino acids. Germline V gives CDR1 MNHNS, CDR2 SASEGT. Trimming shortened V by 7 bases and J by 0 bases, and 14 bases separated the two germline ends. Libraries were prepared by immunoSEQ multiplex PCR; TCRdb keeps only in-frame clonotypes and omits some of them. The data hold hundreds of thousands of clones, with 74% observed a single time. This clone was found a few times. Its target is unknown. CD4+ cells underwent separation, giving CD45RA+ naive and CD45RA-negative memory subsets. Sequencing was done on a sample of memory CD4+ T cells sorted from blood. Subset reported: CD45RA-negative fraction. The chain uses TRBV6-1 and TRBJ2-3, with unresolved D. The origin of this receptor is a young woman in good health. DNA of the CDR3: TGTGCCAGCACCCCATTAGGCGGAAGCACAGATACGCAGTATTTT. It is translated as CASTPLGGSTDTQYF.